The 15 T cell receptor beta chains below come from one sample, sequenced in a study of blood T cell repertoires in COVID-19 (dated by TCRdb to about 2020). Library preparation employed the immunoSEQ multiplex PCR assay. TCRdb carries this immuneACCESS record with in-frame sequences only. Its versions omit some clonotypes, under half of them owing to an unresolved V gene in the studies checked, with the rest unexplained. This sample is represented by roughly 250,000 clones; nearly 95% of them were singletons. Of the sample, roughly 0.89% is held by the ten largest clones. The material sequenced was peripheral blood. These receptors originate from a man aged 30-40 years with COVID-19, enrolled during active disease.

The V gene is TRBV6-5, the J gene TRBJ2-7; 8 bases map to TRBD1. This CDR3 contains 14 residues. Germline loops: CDR1 MNHEY, CDR2 SVGAGI. V lost 4 bases to trimming and J lost 2 bases; unmatched junction nucleotides: 4. Written as DNA, the CDR3 is TGTGCCAGCAGTTCCGGACAGGGTCCCTACGAGCAGTACTTC. Translated, it gives CASSSGQGPYEQYF.

This clone came up once. The DNA of the CDR3 is TGTGCTAGTGGCCCTGACAGGGGTGGGGAAAAACTGTTTTTT. This gives the protein CASGPDRGGEKLFF. V is TRBV12-5 and J is TRBJ1-4; the match to TRBD1 covers 8 bases. This CDR3 is 14 amino acids long. J gave up 8 bases and V 6 bases, and 8 bases lay outside the gene matches. The germline CDR1 and CDR2 sequences are LGHNT and FRNRAP.

V and J are TRBV7-2 and TRBJ1-5, with D unclear. Germline CDR1 and CDR2: SGHTA and FQGNSA. V gave up 8 bases and J gave up 7 bases, with 18 bases separating them. The CDR3 spans 14 residues. The CDR3 is CASSPTGGRQPQHF. The DNA for the CDR3 is TGTGCCAGCTCCCCCACTGGAGGAAGACAGCCCCAGCATTTT.

CDR3 amino acids: CASSKDTQPSYEQYF. DNA of the CDR3: TGTGCCAGCAGCAAAGACACCCAACCCTCCTACGAGCAGTACTTC. The V call is TRBV9, the J call TRBJ2-7; D ambiguous. Germline V CDR1 and CDR2: SGDLS, YYNGEE. Trimming removed 4 bases from V and 0 bases from J, with 14 bases in between. This CDR3 comprises 15 residues.

The chain employs TRBV5-1 and TRBJ1-1, with D perhaps matching TRBD1 (6 bases). Trimming took off 4 bases at V and 0 bases at J, with 7 bases between the two ends. This CDR3 has 13 residues. CDR1 and CDR2 from the germline V gene are SGHRS and YFSETQ. Written as DNA, the CDR3 is TGCGCCAGCAGCAGACAGGTGAACACTGAAGCTTTCTTT. Its protein product is CASSRQVNTEAFF.

V gene TRBV9 combines with J gene TRBJ2-5; TRBD2 aligns across 7 bases. The CDR3 is made up of 16 amino acids. Trimming removed 3 bases from V and 4 bases from J; junction bases left unmatched: 12. The germline V gene encodes CDR1 SGDLS and CDR2 YYNGEE. The DNA of the CDR3 is TGTGCCAGCAGCGCTCTCACGGTGGGGGGGGGAGAGACCCAGTACTTC. Its translation is CASSALTVGGGETQYF.

The chain recombines TRBV5-4 with TRBJ2-3; 14 bases align to TRBD2. This CDR3 contains 17 residues. Germline trimming cut 0 bases from V and 4 bases from J; bases unmatched to any gene: 4. The germline CDR1 and CDR2 sequences are SGHNT and YYREEE (reference sequence). CDR3 loop: CASSLGLAGGQSDTQYF. DNA for the CDR3: TGTGCCAGCAGCTTGGGACTAGCGGGGGGGCAATCAGATACGCAGTATTTT.

J is TRBJ2-2 and V is TRBV29-1; TRBD2 aligns across 9 bases. This CDR3 region has 13 residues. Germline CDR1 and CDR2: SQVTM and ANQGSEA. Losses at the gene ends were 7 bases for V and 3 bases for J; bases not matched to a gene: 3. This CDR3 reads CSAGTSYTGELFF. DNA of the CDR3: TGCAGCGCCGGGACTAGCTACACCGGGGAGCTGTTTTTT.

This rearrangement joins TRBV5-6 to TRBJ1-3; 8 positions agree with TRBD1. Trimming at V came to 0 bases and at J to 0 bases, leaving 5 bases not matched to a gene. This CDR3 has 17 residues. Germline V lookup: CDR1 SGHDT, CDR2 YYEEEE. The CDR3, as DNA: TGTGCCAGCAGCTTGGGCAGGGGGCGATTCTCTGGAAACACCATATATTTT. This gives the protein CASSLGRGRFSGNTIYF.

This chain connects TRBV2 to TRBJ2-2; weak D call: TRBD2 (6 bases). The CDR3 totals 19 residues. Per germline, CDR1 SNHLY and CDR2 FYNNEI. Trimming pared 2 bases from V and 0 bases from J, leaving 19 bases between. The CDR3 DNA reads as TGTGCCAGCAGTGAAACAGGCTCCGGGGGATACGCGAACACCGGGGAGCTGTTTTTT. Its protein is CASSETGSGGYANTGELFF.

The rearrangement links TRBV7-2 to TRBJ1-2; tentatively, D is TRBD1 (6 bases). CDR3 length: 13 amino acids. Germline V CDR1 and CDR2: SGHTA, FQGNSA. The V end lost 4 bases, the J end lost 7 bases, and 13 bases lay between the germline ends. The CDR3 DNA reads TGTGCCAGCAGCTACGCAGGGGAGGGTGGCTACACCTTC. It encodes CASSYAGEGGYTF.

The V and J genes are TRBV7-6 and TRBJ2-1; a weak D match, TRBD2 (7 bases). V lost 5 bases and J lost 1, with 15 bases in between. Germline V lookup: CDR1 SGHVS, CDR2 FNYEAQ. The CDR3 covers 16 residues. The CDR3 DNA is TGTGCCAGCAGCCCCAGGGGAGGGGGATCCTACAATGAGCAGTTCTTC. This sequence encodes CASSPRGGGSYNEQFF.

The rearrangement joins TRBV5-4 to TRBJ2-5; 13 bases line up with TRBD2. The germline V gene encodes CDR1 SGHNT and CDR2 YYREEE (reference sequence). J was trimmed by 5 bases and V by 4 bases; bases with no gene match: 8. The CDR3 sequence is 16 residues long. Here the CDR3 reads CASSDQLAGGPETQYF. CDR3 nucleotide sequence: TGTGCCAGCAGCGACCAACTAGCGGGGGGGCCGGAGACCCAGTACTTC. Drawing the rest from reference TRBV5-4 and TRBJ2-5, the complete variable domain is ETGVTQSPTHLIKTRGQQVTLRCSSQSGHNTVSWYQQALGQGPQFIFQYYREEENGRGNFPPRFSGLQFPNYSSELNVNALELDDSALYLCASSDQLAGGPETQYFGPGTRLLVL.

J is TRBJ2-1 and V is TRBV27; maybe TRBD1 (5 bases). The V gene lost 6 bases and the J gene lost 2 bases, with 11 bases spanning the gap. The CDR3 totals 14 residues. Germline values: CDR1 MNHEY, CDR2 SMNVEV (reference sequence). The CDR3 DNA is TGTGCCAGCAGCAAGGACACAGCCTACAATGAGCAGTTCTTC. Encoded protein: CASSKDTAYNEQFF.

The V gene is TRBV3-1 (or the pseudogene TRBV3-2), the J gene TRBJ1-5; 11 bases match TRBD1. This CDR3 spans 20 amino acids. With V trimmed by 2 bases and J by 6 bases, 18 bases remained unmatched. Germline V gene lookup returns CDR1 LGHDT and CDR2 YNNKEL (reference sequence). CDR3 nucleotide sequence: TGTGCCAGCAGCCAAAAACCTGTCGGGGTTGGGACAGGGGGTATTCAGCCCCAGCATTTT. Protein product: CASSQKPVGVGTGGIQPQHF.